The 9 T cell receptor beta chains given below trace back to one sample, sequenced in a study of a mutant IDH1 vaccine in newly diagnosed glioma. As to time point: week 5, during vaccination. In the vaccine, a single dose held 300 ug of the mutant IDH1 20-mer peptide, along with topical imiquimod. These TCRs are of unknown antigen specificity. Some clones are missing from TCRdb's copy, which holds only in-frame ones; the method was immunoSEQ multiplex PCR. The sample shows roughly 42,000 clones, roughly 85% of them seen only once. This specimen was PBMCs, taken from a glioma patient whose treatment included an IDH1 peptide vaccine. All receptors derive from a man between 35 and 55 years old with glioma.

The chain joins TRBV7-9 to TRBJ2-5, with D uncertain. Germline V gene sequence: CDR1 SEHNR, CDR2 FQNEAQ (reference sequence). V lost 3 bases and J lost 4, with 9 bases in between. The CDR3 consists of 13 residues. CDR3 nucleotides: TGTGCCAGCAGCTTTTTGGGCCCAGAGACCCAGTACTTC. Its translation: CASSFLGPETQYF.

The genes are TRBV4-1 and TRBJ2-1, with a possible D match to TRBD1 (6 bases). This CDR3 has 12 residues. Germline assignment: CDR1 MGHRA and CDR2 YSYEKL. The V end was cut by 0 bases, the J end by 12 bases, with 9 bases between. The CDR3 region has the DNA TGCGCCAGCAGCCAAGATACAGGGCGGCAGTTCTTC. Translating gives CASSQDTGRQFF.

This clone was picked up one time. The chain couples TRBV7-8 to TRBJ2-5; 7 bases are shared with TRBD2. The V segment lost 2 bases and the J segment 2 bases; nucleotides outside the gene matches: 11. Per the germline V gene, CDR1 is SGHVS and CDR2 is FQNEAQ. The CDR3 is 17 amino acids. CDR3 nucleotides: TGTGCCAGCAGCTTAAAACGGGCGGGGGTTGATCAAGAGACCCAGTACTTC. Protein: CASSLKRAGVDQETQYF.

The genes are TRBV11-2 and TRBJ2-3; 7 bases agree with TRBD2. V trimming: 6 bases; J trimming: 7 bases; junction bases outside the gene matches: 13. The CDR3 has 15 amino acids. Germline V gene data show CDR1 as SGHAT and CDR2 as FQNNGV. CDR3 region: CASRQPPGGGNTQYF. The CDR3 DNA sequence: TGTGCCAGCAGACAACCACCCGGGGGAGGGAATACGCAGTATTTT.

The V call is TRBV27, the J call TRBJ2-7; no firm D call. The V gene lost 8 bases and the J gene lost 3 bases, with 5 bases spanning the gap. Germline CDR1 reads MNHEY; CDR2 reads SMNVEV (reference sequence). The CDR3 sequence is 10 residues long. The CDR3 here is CASGDYEQYF. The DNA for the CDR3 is TGTGCCAGCGGTGACTACGAGCAGTACTTC.

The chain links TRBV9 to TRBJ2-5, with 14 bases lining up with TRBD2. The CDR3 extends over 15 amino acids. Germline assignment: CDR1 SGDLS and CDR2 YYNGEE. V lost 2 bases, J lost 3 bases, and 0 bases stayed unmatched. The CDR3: CASSVGLAGEETQYF. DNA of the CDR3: TGTGCCAGCAGCGTGGGACTAGCGGGAGAAGAGACCCAGTACTTC.

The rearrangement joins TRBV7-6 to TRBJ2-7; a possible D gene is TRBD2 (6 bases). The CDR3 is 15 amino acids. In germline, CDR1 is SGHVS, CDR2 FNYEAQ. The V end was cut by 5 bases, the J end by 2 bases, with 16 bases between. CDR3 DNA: TGTGCCAGCAGCGGCACGGACGGAGGGGCCTACGAGCAGTACTTC. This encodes CASSGTDGGAYEQYF.

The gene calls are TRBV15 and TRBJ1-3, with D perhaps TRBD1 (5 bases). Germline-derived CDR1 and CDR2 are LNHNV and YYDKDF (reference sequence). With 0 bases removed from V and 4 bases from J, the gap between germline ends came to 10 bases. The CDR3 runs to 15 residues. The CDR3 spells CATSREGEGGNTIYF. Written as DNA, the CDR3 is TGTGCCACCAGCAGAGAAGGGGAGGGGGGAAACACCATATATTTT.

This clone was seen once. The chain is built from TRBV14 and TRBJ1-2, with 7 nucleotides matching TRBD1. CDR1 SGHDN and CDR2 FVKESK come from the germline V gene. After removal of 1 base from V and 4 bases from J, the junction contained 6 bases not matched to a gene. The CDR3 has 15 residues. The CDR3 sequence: CASSQGKGAIYGYTF. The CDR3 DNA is TGTGCCAGCAGCCAAGGAAAGGGGGCTATCTATGGCTACACCTTC. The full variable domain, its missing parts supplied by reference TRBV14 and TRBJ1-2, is EAGVTQFPSHSVIEKGQTVTLRCDPISGHDNLYWYRRVMGKEIKFLLHFVKESKQDESGMPNNRFLAERTGGTYSTLKVQPAELEDSGVYFCASSQGKGAIYGYTFGSGTRLTVV.